Listed below are T cell receptor beta chains from one sample, sequenced in a study of PD-1 blockade in classical Hodgkin lymphoma. Data came from immunoSEQ multiplex PCR; TCRdb stores just in-frame clones and leaves some out. The table shows about 7,100 clones, with around 79% occurring only once. Sequencing input: peripheral blood mononuclear cells (PBMCs). The receptors were gathered from a human donor with classical Hodgkin lymphoma. Both conserved end residues are part of each CDR3. The D gene is left open where the match is weak. Clone size appears in some rows only: once, few, many, or a class for an expanded clone.

clone size	D gene	V gene	J gene	CDR3 DNA	CDR3 protein
-	-	TRBV19	TRBJ2-2	TGTGCCAGTAGTACCTTACAGGGATTTAGAGCGAACACCGGGGAGCTGTTTTTT	CASSTLQGFRANTGELFF
-	-	TRBV5-1	TRBJ2-5	TGCGCCAGCAGCTTGGTGGGCGCAGCCAGAGAGACCCAGTACTTC	CASSLVGAARETQYF
-	TRBD1	TRBV25-1	TRBJ2-2	TGTGCCAGCAGTGAACCGACAGGGAGTACGGGCACCGGGGAGCTGTTTTTT	CASSEPTGSTGTGELFF
-	TRBD1	TRBV19	TRBJ2-5	TGTGCCAGTAGTCTCCGCGCCGGGACAGGGATGGAGACCCAGTACTTC	CASSLRAGTGMETQYF
-	-	TRBV5-4	TRBJ2-1	TGTGCCAGCAGCTTGGAAGGATACGCTGAGCAGTTCTTC	CASSLEGYAEQFF
-	-	TRBV6-1	TRBJ2-1	TGTGCCAGCACCGCCATAAAAAGAGAGGGGCAGTTCTTC	CASTAIKREGQFF
-	TRBD2	TRBV5-1	TRBJ2-3	TGCGCCAGCATTCCGGGACTAGCGGGAGGAACAGATACGCAGTATTTT	CASIPGLAGGTDTQYF
-	TRBD2	TRBV6-6	TRBJ2-5	TGTGCCAGCAGTTCCAATAGCGGGAGGGCGGGGACCCAGTACTTC	CASSSNSGRAGTQYF
-	-	TRBV5-1	TRBJ2-7	TGCGCCAGCAGCCAACGGGACGGTCCCTACGAGCAGTACTTC	CASSQRDGPYEQYF
-	-	TRBV6-5	TRBJ2-2	TGTGCCAGCAGCCCGGGTGCCGGCGGGGAGCTGTTTTTT	CASSPGAGGELFF
-	-	TRBV2	TRBJ2-1	TGTGCCAGCAGTGAAGTCAGGGGCGTCGATGAGCAGTTCTTC	CASSEVRGVDEQFF
once	-	TRBV7-8	TRBJ1-5	TGTGCCAGCAGCCTATTCTCTTGGGGATCAAGCAATCAGCCCCAGCATTTT	CASSLFSWGSSNQPQHF
-	-	TRBV7-9	TRBJ2-1	TGTGCCAGCAGCCCGCCTCGCGCAGGGAATGAGCAGTTCTTC	CASSPPRAGNEQFF
-	TRBD1	TRBV2	TRBJ1-2	TGTGCCAGCAGGGGGGGGACAGGCCCGACTTGGGGCTACACCTTC	CASRGGTGPTWGYTF